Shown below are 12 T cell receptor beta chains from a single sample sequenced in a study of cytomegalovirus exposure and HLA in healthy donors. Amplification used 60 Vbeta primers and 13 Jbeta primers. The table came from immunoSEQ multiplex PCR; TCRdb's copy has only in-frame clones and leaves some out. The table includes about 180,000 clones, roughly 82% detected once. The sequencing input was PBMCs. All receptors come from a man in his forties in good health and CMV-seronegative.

The CDR3 DNA sequence: TGTGCCAGCAGCCACCGGGGACATTCTGGCTACGAGCAGTACTTC. This translates into CASSHRGHSGYEQYF. This chain joins TRBV11-3 and TRBJ2-5; TRBD1 might be the D (6 bases). The DNA end is more similar to TRBJ2-7, so the J call may be wrong. The germline V gene encodes CDR1 SGHNT and CDR2 YENEEA. This CDR3 region has 15 residues.

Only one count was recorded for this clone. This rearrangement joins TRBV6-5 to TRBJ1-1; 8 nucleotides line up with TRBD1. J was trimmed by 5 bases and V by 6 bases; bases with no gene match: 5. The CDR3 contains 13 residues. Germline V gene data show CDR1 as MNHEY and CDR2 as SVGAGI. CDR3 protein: CASSQGARTEAFF. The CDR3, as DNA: TGTGCCAGCAGCCAGGGGGCTCGGACTGAAGCTTTCTTT.

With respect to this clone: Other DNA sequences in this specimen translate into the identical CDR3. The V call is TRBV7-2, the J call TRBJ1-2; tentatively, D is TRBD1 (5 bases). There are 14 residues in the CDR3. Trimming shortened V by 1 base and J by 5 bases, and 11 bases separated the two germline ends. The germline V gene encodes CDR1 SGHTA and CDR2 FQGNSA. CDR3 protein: CASSLGQGGYGYTF. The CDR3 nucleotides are TGTGCCAGCAGCTTAGGGCAGGGTGGGTATGGCTACACCTTC.

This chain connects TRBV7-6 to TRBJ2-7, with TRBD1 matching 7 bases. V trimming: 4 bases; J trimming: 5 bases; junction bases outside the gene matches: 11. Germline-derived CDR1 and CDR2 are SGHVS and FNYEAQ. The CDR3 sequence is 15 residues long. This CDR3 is CASSSRRDRAHEQYF. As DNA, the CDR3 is TGTGCCAGCAGCTCCCGACGAGACAGGGCGCACGAGCAGTACTTC.

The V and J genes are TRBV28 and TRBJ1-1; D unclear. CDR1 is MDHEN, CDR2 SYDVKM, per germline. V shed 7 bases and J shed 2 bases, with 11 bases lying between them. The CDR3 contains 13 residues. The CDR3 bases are TGTGCCAGCACCACTCCCCTTAACACTGAAGCTTTCTTT. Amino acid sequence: CASTTPLNTEAFF.

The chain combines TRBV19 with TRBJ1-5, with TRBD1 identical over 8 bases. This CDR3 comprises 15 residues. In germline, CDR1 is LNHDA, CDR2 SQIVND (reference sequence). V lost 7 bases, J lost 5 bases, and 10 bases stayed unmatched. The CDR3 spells CASKGSTGDYQPQHF. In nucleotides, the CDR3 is TGTGCCAGTAAGGGGTCGACAGGGGATTATCAGCCCCAGCATTTT.

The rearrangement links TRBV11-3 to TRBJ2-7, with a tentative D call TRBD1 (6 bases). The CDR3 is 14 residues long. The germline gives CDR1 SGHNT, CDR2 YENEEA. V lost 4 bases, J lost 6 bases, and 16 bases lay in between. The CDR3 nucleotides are TGTGCCAGCAGCTCCCACCCCGGGACAAGCGAGCAGTACTTC. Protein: CASSSHPGTSEQYF.

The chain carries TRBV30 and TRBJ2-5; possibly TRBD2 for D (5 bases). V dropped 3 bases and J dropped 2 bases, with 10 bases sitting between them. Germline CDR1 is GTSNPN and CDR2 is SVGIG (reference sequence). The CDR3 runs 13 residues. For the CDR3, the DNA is TGTGCCTGGAGCTCGGGGTTGCAAGAGACCCAGTACTTC. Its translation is CAWSSGLQETQYF.

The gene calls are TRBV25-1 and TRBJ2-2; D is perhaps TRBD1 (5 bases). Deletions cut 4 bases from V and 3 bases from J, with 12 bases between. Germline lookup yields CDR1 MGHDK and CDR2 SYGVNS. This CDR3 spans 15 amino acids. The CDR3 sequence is CASSGGAAYTGELFF. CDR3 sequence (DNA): TGTGCCAGCAGTGGTGGGGCGGCGTACACCGGGGAGCTGTTTTTT.

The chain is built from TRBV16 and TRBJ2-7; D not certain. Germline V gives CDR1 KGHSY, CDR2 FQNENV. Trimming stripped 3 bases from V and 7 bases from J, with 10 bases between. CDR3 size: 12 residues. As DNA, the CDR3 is TGTGCCAGCAGCCATCCGACGCGGGAGCAGTACTTC. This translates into CASSHPTREQYF.

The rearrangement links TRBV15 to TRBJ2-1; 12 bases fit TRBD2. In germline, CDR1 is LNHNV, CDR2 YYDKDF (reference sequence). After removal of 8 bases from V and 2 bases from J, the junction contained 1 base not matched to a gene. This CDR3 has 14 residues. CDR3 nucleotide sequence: TGTGCCACCGGACTAGCGGGGACCTACAATGAGCAGTTCTTC. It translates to CATGLAGTYNEQFF. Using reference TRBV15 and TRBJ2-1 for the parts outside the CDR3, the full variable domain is DAMVIQNPRYQVTQFGKPVTLSCSQTLNHNVMYWYQQKSSQAPKLLFHYYDKDFNNEADTPDNFQSRRPNTSFCFLDIRSPGLGDTAMYLCATGLAGTYNEQFFGPGTRLTVL.

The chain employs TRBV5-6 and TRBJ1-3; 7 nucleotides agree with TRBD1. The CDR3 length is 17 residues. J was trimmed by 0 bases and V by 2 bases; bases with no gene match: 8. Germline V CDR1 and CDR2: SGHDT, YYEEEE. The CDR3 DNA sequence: TGTGCCAGCAGCTTACCGACAGGGTTCAGCTCTGGAAACACCATATATTTT. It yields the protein CASSLPTGFSSGNTIYF.